What follows is one TCR beta chain and its context. The antigen it binds to is not known. It has no much larger one-base neighbor in the sample; base qualities were not kept. The library was built by means of the immunoSEQ multiplex PCR assay. Each sample had 10^5 or so TCR templates assayed by the deep sequencing platform. Genomic DNA extracted from sorted T cells was used for TCRbeta CDR3 sequencing. Turning to the authors' computational methods: The R programming language was used for clonal analysis of the TCRbeta CDR3 data. Unstimulated samples were compared with post-reaction CFSE-low samples to define alloreactive CD4+ and CD8+ clones. Alloreactive CD4+ clones were assigned to regulatory or non-regulatory origin by matching sequences to sorted unstimulated Treg and non-Treg repertoires. TCRdb took this table from immuneACCESS and kept in-frame rearrangements with V and J called. Such tables lack part of the clones; where checked against another copy, unresolved V genes explain under half of the gap, and the rest is unexplained. The V and J calls and clone size are taken from that table; D and trimming were inferred from the DNA. The table for this sample lists tens of thousands of clones; more than 95% of them were counted only once. Less than 0.035% of the sample comes from the top ten.

This record comes from a study of siplizumab effects on memory and regulatory T cells (dated by TCRdb to about 2019). Some background on the complete study: The effect of the anti-CD2 antibody siplizumab on alloreactive T-cell subsets was examined in allogeneic mixed lymphocyte reactions constructed from human PBMCs. Summary of the overall study and its limitations: Because sequences below about 10^-5 frequency were poorly captured, only a minor fraction of alloreactive clones could be mapped to unstimulated subsets. Siplizumab significantly reduced the cumulative frequency of alloreactive sequences traceable to unstimulated CD4+ memory T cells. Whether proliferating Tregs from siplizumab cultures actually had suppressive function was not functionally confirmed. Unstimulated naive T cells appeared to be more diverse than memory T cells, and naive cells seemed to make a substantial contribution to the alloresponse. For roughly 75-95% of proliferating CD4+ or CD8+ clones, no naive or memory phenotype could be assigned. Of the alloreactive CD4+ clones that could be mapped, the Treg-derived share averaged approximately 69% with siplizumab compared with under 35% in control reactions.

The trim is 5 bases for V and 3 bases for J, with a gap of 17 bases between the germline ends. According to the germline V gene, CDR1 reads MDHEN and CDR2 reads SYDVKM. The CDR3 runs 15 residues from the cysteine to the phenylalanine. Kept here is only the CDR3 DNA, which spans 45 bases and is read in frame from base 1. In addition, sequencing in three donor pairs included unstimulated CD8+ effector memory subsets alongside CD4+ naive, CD8+ naive, CD8+ TEMRA and CD4+ memory subsets. TCRbeta CDR3 sequencing was performed on sorted unstimulated T cells and on proliferating T cells recovered from mixed lymphocyte reactions. Fresh whole blood from some ten HLA-typed healthy donors was used as the source from which PBMCs were isolated.

The sequence links TRBV28 to TRBJ2-7; TRBD1 could be the D gene, as 6 bases match. The sequenced sample was naive CD4+ T cells sorted from blood. Taken with the paper, the label for cell subset or site translates to: unstimulated naive T cells. The receptor was derived from a human donor in good health. The nucleotide sequence reads as follows: TGTGCCAGCAGTCCACAGGGTCGAATTTACTACGAGCAGTACTTC. Translated, this is CASSPQGRIYYEQYF.